The 17 T cell receptor beta chains below were found in one sample sequenced in a study of T cells after yellow fever vaccination. Each CDR3 protein gets one entry after TCRdb re-called the 5' RACE reads with MiXCR. The sample lists 60,000 to 75,000 distinct CDR3 sequences; under 8% were seen once. The sample consisted of CD8+ T cells sorted from PBMCs, taken roughly 46 days after the first yellow fever vaccination. Source of these receptors: a man aged 18 to 30 who received the YFV17D yellow fever vaccine.

The chain links TRBV6-5 to TRBJ1-1, with TRBD1 matching 10 bases. Germline CDR1 MNHEY, CDR2 SVGAGI. The CDR3 is 15 amino acids. V was pared by 5 bases and J by 2 bases, with 5 bases of the junction left unmatched. CDR3 region: CASSPTGGLNTEAFF. CDR3 nucleotides: TGTGCCAGCAGTCCGACAGGGGGCCTCAACACTGAAGCTTTCTTT.

V gene TRBV20-1 combines with J gene TRBJ2-7; 10 bases align to TRBD1. The CDR3 length is 15 residues. From germline, CDR1 is DFQATT and CDR2 SNEGSKA (reference sequence). V shed 5 bases and J 1 base; nucleotides not matched to a gene: 8. CDR3 nucleotide sequence: TGCAGTGCTCGCCGGGACAGGGGAAGATCCTACGAGCAGTACGTC. Translation: CSARRDRGRSYEQYV.

The V gene is TRBV7-8, the J gene TRBJ2-7; the D gene could be TRBD1 or TRBD2 (5 bases each). The CDR3 runs to 14 residues. Between the trimmed V and J ends, which lost 5 bases and 6 bases, there was a span of 17 bases. Germline CDR1 SGHVS, CDR2 FQNEAQ. The CDR3 region has the DNA TGTGCCAGCAGCCCCCGCATTCAGGGAGCCGAGCAGTACGTC. Translated, it gives CASSPRIQGAEQYV.

This clonotype was observed a handful of times. CDR3 DNA sequence: TGTGCCAGTAGTAAACTAGCGGGGGATCAAGAGACCCAGTACTTC. It yields the protein CASSKLAGDQETQYF. This chain uses TRBV19 with TRBJ2-5; 11 bases map to TRBD2. CDR1 and CDR2 (germline): LNHDA, SQIVND (reference sequence). With 4 bases clipped from V and 2 bases from J, the junction kept 3 bases outside the gene matches. The CDR3 has 15 residues.

This clonotype turned up a few times. This chain connects TRBV7-2 to TRBJ2-5; D may be TRBD2 (7 bases). The CDR3 consists of 14 residues. Germline CDR1 and CDR2: SGHTA and FQGNSA. V lost 3 bases and J 3 bases, leaving 11 bases between the germline ends. The CDR3 DNA sequence: TGTGCCAGCAGCTTTCGGGGGGCGGAAGAGACCCAGTACTTC. Amino acids: CASSFRGAEETQYF.

This clonotype showed up just a few times. The chain links TRBV6-1 to TRBJ2-1; TRBD2 matches 10 bases. The V segment lost 6 bases and the J segment 3 bases; nucleotides outside the gene matches: 17. Germline V gene data show CDR1 as MNHNS and CDR2 as SASEGT. CDR3 length: 19 residues. The CDR3 here is CASSPQGASGGTLYNEQFF. The CDR3 nucleotides are TGTGCCAGCAGCCCCCAGGGTGCTAGCGGGGGCACACTCTACAATGAGCAGTTCTTC.

The chain couples TRBV20-1 to TRBJ2-7; possible D gene TRBD2, 5 bases. Trimming cost V 4 bases and J 12 bases, with 28 bases left between them. This CDR3 has 15 residues. Germline-derived CDR1 and CDR2 are DFQATT and SNEGSKA (reference sequence). The CDR3 is CSATPKRRAGSRRYF. The CDR3 nucleotides are TGCAGTGCTACCCCTAAGCGGCGGGCGGGCTCGAGACGGTACTTC.

There are many counts of this clonotype. The chain has TRBV7-3 and TRBJ2-3; perhaps TRBD1 as D (5 bases). The CDR3 loop spans 15 amino acids. From germline, CDR1 is SGHTA and CDR2 FQGTGA. Trimming took 5 bases from V and 4 from J, leaving 16 bases between them. CDR3 in DNA: TGTGCCAGCAGCCTAAACCCAGGGATCCCAGATACGCAGTATTTT. It encodes CASSLNPGIPDTQYF.

This clonotype was counted many times. V gene TRBV6-5 combines with J gene TRBJ2-1, with D tentatively TRBD1 (7 bases). The CDR3 length is 16 residues. V lost 0 bases and J lost 3, with 12 bases in between. Per germline, CDR1 MNHEY and CDR2 SVGAGI. CDR3 in DNA: TGTGCCAGCAGTTACTCCCTGCAGGGGGGCTACAATGAGCAGTTCTTC. Amino acids: CASSYSLQGGYNEQFF.

This clonotype was counted at least ten times. V usage is TRBV20-1 and J usage is TRBJ1-1; TRBD1 matches 8 bases. Germline V gene data show CDR1 as DFQATT and CDR2 as SNEGSKA (reference sequence). The CDR3 contains 13 residues. The V gene end was trimmed by 3 bases and the J gene end by 1 base; junction bases not matched to a gene: 1. The CDR3, as DNA: TGCAGTGCTAGGGACAGGGCGAACACTGAAGCTTTCTTT. Translated, it gives CSARDRANTEAFF.

This clonotype was observed at least ten times. The V call is TRBV7-2, the J call TRBJ2-1; TRBD1 aligns across 7 bases. CDR3 size: 14 residues. After removal of 6 bases from V and 9 bases from J, the junction contained 11 bases not matched to a gene. Germline loops: CDR1 SGHTA, CDR2 FQGNSA. DNA of the CDR3: TGTGCCAGCAGTAGGGGGCCCCCCAGGGGTGAGCAGTTCTTC. Encoded protein: CASSRGPPRGEQFF.

This chain joins TRBV23-1 and TRBJ2-7; 7 nucleotides align to TRBD1. TRBV23-1 is flagged as an ORF with uncertain function. V was pared by 6 bases and J by 1 base, with 6 bases of the junction left unmatched. CDR3 length: 14 residues. The CDR3: CASSDGQASYEQYV. The CDR3 nucleotides are TGCGCCAGCAGCGACGGACAGGCGTCCTACGAGCAGTACGTC.

The rearrangement links TRBV5-1 to TRBJ2-7; 7 bases are a match to TRBD2. This CDR3 spans 13 amino acids. The ends lost 1 base at V and 3 bases at J; junction bases unmatched: 1. Germline V gene data show CDR1 as SGHRS and CDR2 as YFSETQ. The CDR3 loop reads CASSLWGGYEQYV. The CDR3 region has the DNA TGCGCCAGCAGCTTGTGGGGGGGCTACGAGCAGTACGTC.

The V gene is TRBV20-1, the J gene TRBJ1-1; D unclear. In germline, CDR1 is DFQATT, CDR2 SNEGSKA (reference sequence). The CDR3 runs 14 residues. The V end lost 3 bases, the J end lost 0 bases, and 11 bases lay between the germline ends. CDR3 loop: CSASPRGVNTEAFF. The CDR3 DNA is TGCAGTGCTAGCCCTAGAGGAGTGAACACTGAAGCTTTCTTT.

Note on this clonotype: This could be a read error, since a much larger clone is one nucleotide away. V and J are TRBV12-3 or TRBV12-4 and TRBJ2-1, with D possibly being TRBD1 (6 bases). This CDR3 contains 17 residues. The CDR3 is CVSSLIPDSKGDNEQFF. DNA of the CDR3: TGTGTCAGCAGTTTAATTCCGGACAGCAAGGGGGACAATGAGCAGTTCTTC.

This clonotype was observed at least ten times. The genes are TRBV6-1 and TRBJ1-1; D is unclear. CDR3 length: 14 amino acids. Germline-derived CDR1 and CDR2 are MNHNS and SASEGT. V was shortened by 5 bases and J by 1 base, with 11 bases between the two germline ends. CDR3: CASSQTAGNTEAFF. The CDR3 bases are TGTGCCAGCAGTCAAACCGCAGGGAACACTGAAGCTTTCTTT.

The chain has TRBV29-1 and TRBJ2-1; TRBD1 is a possible D gene (5 bases). Germline CDR1 and CDR2: SQVTM and ANQGSEA. V lost 4 bases, J lost 0 bases, and 19 bases lay in between. The CDR3 is made up of 17 amino acids. The CDR3 region has the DNA TGCAGCGTTGTGGATGCGTCAGGGTCAAGCTCCTACAATGAGCAGTTCTTC. Translated: CSVVDASGSSSYNEQFF.